Reported below is one T cell receptor (beta chain). Its antigen is currently unknown. The CDR3 end falls 3 residues outside the read, so it is completed with the germline J gene. Method: immunoSEQ multiplex PCR; TCRdb's copy keeps in-frame clones and lacks some. The sample has about 14,000 clones. Prevalent HPV16 infections were excluded; only incident single HPV16 infections included. The sample comes from a study of T cells in women clearing cervical HPV infection. Study as a whole: Case blood was drawn when the lesion was first found; control blood after infection became undetectable. Study results and caveats: CIN3+ cases had significantly higher TCR repertoire richness than controls, but evenness did not differ. Combining TCR richness with V gene abundances gave about 0.87 AUC.

The CDR3 is 14 amino acids. Germline V CDR1 and CDR2: DFQATT, SNEGSKA (reference sequence). Sequenced sample: blood buffy coat. The gene calls are TRBV20-1 and TRBJ2-3; D gene uncertain. This TCR was recovered from a woman between 18 and 75 years old with a cervical HPV16 infection that either progressed to CIN3+ or cleared (not recorded which). The CDR3 here is CSARRPLGNQPQYF. CDR3 DNA, as far as it was read: TGCAGTGCTAGACGACCTCTAGGCAATCAGCCG.